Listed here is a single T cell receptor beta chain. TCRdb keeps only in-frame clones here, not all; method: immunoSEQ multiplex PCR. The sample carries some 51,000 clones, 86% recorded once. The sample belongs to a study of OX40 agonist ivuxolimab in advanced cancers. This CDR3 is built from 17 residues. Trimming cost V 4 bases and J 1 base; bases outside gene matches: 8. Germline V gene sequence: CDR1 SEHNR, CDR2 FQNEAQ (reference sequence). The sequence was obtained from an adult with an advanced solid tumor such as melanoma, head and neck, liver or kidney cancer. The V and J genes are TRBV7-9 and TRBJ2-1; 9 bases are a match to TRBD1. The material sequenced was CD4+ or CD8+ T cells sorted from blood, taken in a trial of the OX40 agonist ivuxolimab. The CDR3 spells CASSSLPGQGSYNEQFF. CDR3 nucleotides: TGTGCCAGCAGCTCCCTCCCGGGACAGGGATCCTACAATGAGCAGTTCTTC.